This passage covers 27 T cell receptor beta chains from one sample sequenced in a study of T-cell memory formation after mild COVID-19. MiXCR, run by TCRdb on the 5' RACE reads, gives a single entry per CDR3 protein. The sample lists over 350,000 distinct CDR3 sequences; 24% were seen once. The sequenced sample was PBMCs or a T cell subset sorted from them (not recorded which). These receptor sequences come from an adult woman who had mild COVID-19 (a few samples of this study predate the infection). Cell type and time point are not known.

V is TRBV3-1 and J is TRBJ2-1; TRBD2 aligns across 12 bases. The germline CDR1 and CDR2 sequences are LGHDT and YNNKEL (reference sequence). The V segment lost 4 bases and the J segment 9 bases; nucleotides outside the gene matches: 13. This CDR3 contains 17 residues. This chain's CDR3 is CASSPHGRLAGVSEQFF. The CDR3 nucleotides read TGTGCCAGCAGCCCTCACGGCAGACTAGCGGGAGTCAGTGAGCAGTTCTTC.

The chain is built from TRBV3-1 and TRBJ1-2; tentative D call: TRBD1 (6 bases). The germline V gene has CDR1 LGHDT and CDR2 YNNKEL (reference sequence). The CDR3 has 16 residues. Trimming took 3 bases from V and 5 from J, leaving 19 bases between them. The CDR3 DNA is TGTGCCAGCAGCCAGGGATCAGGGGCCGGGAGTTATGGCTACACCTTC. As protein: CASSQGSGAGSYGYTF.

V and J are TRBV20-1 and TRBJ2-4; maybe TRBD2 (5 bases). The CDR3 covers 14 residues. Germline loops: CDR1 DFQATT, CDR2 SNEGSKA (reference sequence). Trimming took off 5 bases at V and 1 base at J, with 12 bases between the two ends. CDR3 loop: CSAPDWEAKNIQYF. As DNA, the CDR3 is TGCAGTGCTCCAGACTGGGAGGCCAAAAACATTCAGTACTTC.

This clonotype has just a few counts. This sequence joins TRBV7-9 and TRBJ2-3, with no clear D. Trimming stripped 5 bases from V and 5 bases from J, with 8 bases between. Germline V gives CDR1 SEHNR, CDR2 FQNEAQ (reference sequence). The CDR3 contains 12 residues. The CDR3 coding sequence is TGTGCCAGCAGCGCCTACAGAGATACGCAGTATTTT. Translated, it gives CASSAYRDTQYF.

This chain joins TRBV6-1 and TRBJ2-5, with a weak D call TRBD2 (5 bases). Trimming took 1 base from V and 5 from J, leaving 11 bases between them. The CDR3 sequence is 14 residues long. CDR1 and CDR2 (germline): MNHNS, SASEGT. This CDR3 reads CASSEGMEEETQYF. The CDR3 coding sequence is TGTGCCAGCAGTGAAGGGATGGAGGAGGAGACCCAGTACTTC.

The chain links TRBV7-2 to TRBJ2-3; D may match TRBD1 or TRBD2 (6 bases each). This CDR3 has 14 residues. The germline CDR1 and CDR2 sequences are SGHTA and FQGNSA. V shed 1 base and J shed 5 bases, with 10 bases lying between them. The CDR3 DNA sequence: TGTGCCAGCAGCTTAGGGGGGGCCGAAGATACGCAGTATTTT. Translating it yields CASSLGGAEDTQYF.

This clonotype was picked up a small number of times. The genes are TRBV4-2 and TRBJ2-7; a possible D gene is TRBD1 (5 bases). Germline CDR1 LGHNA, CDR2 YNFKEQ. This CDR3 region has 13 residues. V lost 4 bases to trimming and J lost 6 bases, with 13 bases between them. The CDR3 loop is CASSPGRQLEQYF. The CDR3 region has the DNA TGTGCCAGCAGCCCAGGGCGACAACTCGAGCAGTACTTC.

The V gene is TRBV10-2, the J gene TRBJ2-7, with D hard to call. Germline loops: CDR1 WSHSY, CDR2 SAAADI. The CDR3 length is 16 residues. With 3 bases removed from V and 4 bases from J, the gap between germline ends came to 19 bases. DNA of the CDR3: TGCGCCAGCAGTGAAGAGTCAGAACTCCTAGGTTACGAGCAGTACTTC. Protein sequence: CASSEESELLGYEQYF.

A few counts support this clonotype. This chain connects TRBV5-1 to TRBJ2-1, with TRBD2 matching 11 bases. The V gene's germline CDR1 is SGHRS and CDR2 YFSETQ. The CDR3 length is 17 residues. J was trimmed by 6 bases and V by 4 bases; bases with no gene match: 12. The CDR3 protein is CASSLGGTSGHTNEQFF. CDR3 in DNA: TGCGCCAGCAGCCTGGGGGGGACTAGCGGACACACCAATGAGCAGTTCTTC.

This clonotype showed up many times. The chain has TRBV4-1 and TRBJ2-1; either TRBD1 or TRBD2 may supply D (5 bases each). Trimming left V 0 bases short and J 6 bases short, with 12 bases between. Germline values: CDR1 MGHRA, CDR2 YSYEKL. The CDR3 spans 15 residues. The CDR3 coding sequence is TGCGCCAGCAGCCAAGATTCGGGGACCATCAATGAGCAGTTCTTC. This codes for CASSQDSGTINEQFF.

J is TRBJ1-1 and V is TRBV15, with D perhaps matching TRBD1 (5 bases). Trimming left V 0 bases short and J 8 bases short, with 10 bases between. The CDR3 sequence is 13 residues long. Germline V gene lookup returns CDR1 LNHNV and CDR2 YYDKDF (reference sequence). The CDR3: CATSRDSNREAFF. DNA of the CDR3: TGTGCCACCAGCAGAGATTCGAACAGGGAAGCTTTCTTT.

This clonotype was counted a few times. The chain links TRBV3-1 to TRBJ2-1; 10 bases are a match to TRBD2. CDR3 length: 16 residues. Germline assignment: CDR1 LGHDT and CDR2 YNNKEL (reference sequence). V was clipped by 8 bases and J by 7 bases; unmatched bases: 14. CDR3 DNA: TGTGCCAGCGCGATCGGGGAGCTACTAGCGGGGAATGAGCAGTTCTTC. This codes for CASAIGELLAGNEQFF.

The rearrangement links TRBV7-6 to TRBJ1-1, with D maybe TRBD1 (6 bases). The germline gives CDR1 SGHVS, CDR2 FNYEAQ. Trimming shortened V by 0 bases and J by 0 bases, and 14 bases separated the two germline ends. This CDR3 is built from 17 residues. Written as DNA, the CDR3 is TGTGCCAGCAGCTTAGCCCCAGGCAGGGGATTGAACACTGAAGCTTTCTTT. Its translation: CASSLAPGRGLNTEAFF.

The chain carries TRBV18 and TRBJ2-1; TRBD2 agrees at 11 bases. The V gene's germline CDR1 is KGHSH and CDR2 LQKENI. V shed 4 bases, J shed 5 bases, and the junction held 7 bases outside the gene matches. The CDR3 length is 16 residues. The CDR3 spells CASSLKPGLADNEQFF. In DNA, the CDR3 is TGTGCCAGCTCACTTAAACCGGGACTAGCGGACAATGAGCAGTTCTTC.

The V call is TRBV4-3, the J call TRBJ1-1, with 7 bases that match TRBD1. Germline V CDR1 and CDR2: LGHNA, YSLEER. V lost 4 bases and J lost 5; bases outside the gene matches: 7. CDR3 length: 14 amino acids. CDR3 DNA sequence: TGCGCCAGCAGCCTCACAGGGGTTACGACTGAAGCTTTCTTT. Protein: CASSLTGVTTEAFF.

This clonotype was recorded at least ten times. This chain joins TRBV5-6 and TRBJ2-1; TRBD1 matches 11 bases. Trimming cost V 2 bases and J 6 bases; bases outside gene matches: 4. The CDR3 runs 15 residues. The germline gives CDR1 SGHDT, CDR2 YYEEEE. CDR3 DNA: TGTGCCAGCAGCTTCCGGACAGGGGGCTTCAATGAGCAGTTCTTC. Translated, it gives CASSFRTGGFNEQFF.

This clonotype has just a few counts. The chain carries TRBV5-1 and TRBJ2-2, with D tentatively TRBD1 or TRBD2 (5 bases each). V was clipped by 3 bases and J by 3 bases, with 12 bases between them. Germline V lookup: CDR1 SGHRS, CDR2 YFSETQ. The CDR3 runs 15 residues. CDR3 sequence: CASSWGTEYTGELFF. CDR3 DNA sequence: TGCGCCAGCAGCTGGGGGACGGAATACACCGGGGAGCTGTTTTTT. Drawing the rest from reference TRBV5-1 and TRBJ2-2, the complete variable domain is KAGVTQTPRYLIKTRGQQVTLSCSPISGHRSVSWYQQTPGQGLQFLFEYFSETQRNKGNFPGRFSGRQFSNSRSEMNVSTLELGDSALYLCASSWGTEYTGELFFGEGSRLTVL.

The chain carries TRBV7-6 and TRBJ1-4; D perhaps matches TRBD1 (6 bases). V lost 0 bases, J lost 6 bases, and 20 bases lay in between. From germline, CDR1 is SGHVS and CDR2 FNYEAQ. This CDR3 contains 18 residues. CDR3: CASSLALRGGRGDEKLFF. The CDR3 DNA follows: TGTGCCAGCAGCTTAGCTCTCCGAGGGGGGCGCGGGGATGAAAAACTGTTTTTT. Drawing the rest from reference TRBV7-6 and TRBJ1-4, the complete variable domain is GAGVSQSPRYKVTKRGQDVALRCDPISGHVSLYWYRQALGQGPEFLTYFNYEAQQDKSGLPNDRFSAERPEGSISTLTIQRTEQRDSAMYRCASSLALRGGRGDEKLFFGSGTQLSVL.

The V and J genes are TRBV9 and TRBJ2-1; no firm D call. This CDR3 has 11 residues. CDR1 is SGDLS and CDR2 is YYNGEE in the germline V gene. The V and J ends lost 4 bases and 6 bases respectively, with 5 bases between them. In DNA form, the CDR3 reads TGTGCCAGCAGCTCTCGCAATGAGCAGTTCTTC. Protein: CASSSRNEQFF.

The V gene is TRBV4-1, the J gene TRBJ1-1, with TRBD1 as a possible D gene (6 bases). CDR1 MGHRA and CDR2 YSYEKL come from the germline V gene. V shed 0 bases and J shed 1 base, with 12 bases lying between them. The CDR3 runs to 16 residues. The CDR3 bases are TGCGCCAGCAGCCAAGATTCGGGGGCCGGGAACACTGAAGCTTTCTTT. Amino acid sequence: CASSQDSGAGNTEAFF.

J is TRBJ2-7 and V is TRBV5-1, with TRBD1 matching over 9 bases. After removal of 4 bases from V and 4 bases from J, the junction contained 9 bases not matched to a gene. The germline gives CDR1 SGHRS, CDR2 YFSETQ. The CDR3 has 15 amino acids. The CDR3 DNA is TGCGCCAGCAGCGGACCGGGACAGGGAGGGTACGAGCAGTACTTC. It codes for CASSGPGQGGYEQYF.

V and J are TRBV9 and TRBJ2-3; the match to TRBD2 covers 11 bases. Losses at the gene ends were 3 bases for V and 1 base for J; bases not matched to a gene: 4. The CDR3 runs to 16 residues. Germline V CDR1 and CDR2: SGDLS, YYNGEE. CDR3 bases: TGTGCCAGCAGCGGGCCACTAGCGGGGGGCACAGATACGCAGTATTTT. Amino acid sequence: CASSGPLAGGTDTQYF.

There are a few counts of this clonotype. The rearrangement joins TRBV12-3 or TRBV12-4 to TRBJ1-1; D may be TRBD1 (5 bases). The V and J ends lost 5 bases and 2 bases respectively, with 12 bases between them. The CDR3 totals 14 residues. CDR3 bases: TGTGCCAGCAGTCCGGGACGGCAAAACACTGAAGCTTTCTTT. Protein: CASSPGRQNTEAFF.

V is TRBV7-8 and J is TRBJ2-2, with D possibly TRBD2 on 6 matching bases. The germline V gene has CDR1 SGHVS and CDR2 FQNEAQ. The CDR3 loop spans 14 amino acids. Trimming took off 11 bases at V and 2 bases at J, with 15 bases between the two ends. The CDR3 spells CAGRTSPNTGELFF. CDR3 DNA sequence: TGTGCCGGCCGAACTAGCCCAAACACCGGGGAGCTGTTTTTT. Looking up the rest from reference TRBV7-8 and TRBJ2-2 gives the full variable domain: GAGVSQSPRYKVAKRGQDVALRCDPISGHVSLFWYQQALGQGPEFLTYFQNEAQLDKSGLPSDRFFAERPEGSVSTLKIQRTQQEDSAVYLCAGRTSPNTGELFFGEGSRLTVL.

This clonotype was found a few times. The V call is TRBV7-2, the J call TRBJ2-3; possibly TRBD2 for D (7 bases). Trimming removed 5 bases at V and 3 bases at J, with 18 bases between. The CDR3 spans 16 residues. Germline V gene lookup returns CDR1 SGHTA and CDR2 FQGNSA. The CDR3 region has the DNA TGTGCCAGCAGCCGAGAGGGGGGGCGCTTAACAGATACGCAGTATTTT. Translating it yields CASSREGGRLTDTQYF.

J is TRBJ2-1 and V is TRBV19; TRBD2 matches 8 bases. The CDR3 is 16 amino acids. Germline V gene lookup returns CDR1 LNHDA and CDR2 SQIVND (reference sequence). Trimming cost V 3 bases and J 8 bases; bases outside gene matches: 12. This chain's CDR3 is CASSMWLAGRVDEQFF. CDR3 in DNA: TGTGCCAGTAGTATGTGGCTAGCGGGTAGAGTCGATGAGCAGTTCTTC.

This clonotype was seen a few times. The V call is TRBV24-1, the J call TRBJ2-5; TRBD2 might be the D (6 bases). From germline, CDR1 is KGHDR and CDR2 SFDVKD. The CDR3 is 18 residues long. Trimming took off 2 bases at V and 1 base at J, with 19 bases between the two ends. CDR3: CATSDSRGERGPQETQYF. CDR3 nucleotide sequence: TGTGCCACCAGTGATTCACGCGGGGAAAGAGGACCCCAAGAGACCCAGTACTTC.